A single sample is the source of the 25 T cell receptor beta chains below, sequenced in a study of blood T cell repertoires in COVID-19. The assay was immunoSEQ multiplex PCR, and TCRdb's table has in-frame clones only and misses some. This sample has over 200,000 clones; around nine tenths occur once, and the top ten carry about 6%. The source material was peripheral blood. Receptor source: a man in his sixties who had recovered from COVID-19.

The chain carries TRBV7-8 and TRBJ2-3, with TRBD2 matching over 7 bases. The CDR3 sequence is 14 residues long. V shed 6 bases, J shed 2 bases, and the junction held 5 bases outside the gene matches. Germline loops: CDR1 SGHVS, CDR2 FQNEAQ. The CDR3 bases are TGTGCCAGCAGACCCAGCGGGGCCACAGATACGCAGTATTTT. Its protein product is CASRPSGATDTQYF.

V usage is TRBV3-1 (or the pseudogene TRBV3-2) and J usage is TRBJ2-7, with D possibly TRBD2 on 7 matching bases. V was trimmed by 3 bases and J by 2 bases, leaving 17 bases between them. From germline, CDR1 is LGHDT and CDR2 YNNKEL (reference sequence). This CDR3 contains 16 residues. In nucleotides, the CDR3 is TGTGCCAGCAGCCACAGTGGGCGGGGGCGGCCCTACGAGCAGTACTTC. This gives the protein CASSHSGRGRPYEQYF.

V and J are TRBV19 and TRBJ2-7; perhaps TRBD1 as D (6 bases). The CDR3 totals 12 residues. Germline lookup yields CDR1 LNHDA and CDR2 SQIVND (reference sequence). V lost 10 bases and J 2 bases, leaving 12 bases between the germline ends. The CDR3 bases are TGTGCCACTCGGAAGGGGGCCTACGAGCAGTACTTC. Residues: CATRKGAYEQYF.

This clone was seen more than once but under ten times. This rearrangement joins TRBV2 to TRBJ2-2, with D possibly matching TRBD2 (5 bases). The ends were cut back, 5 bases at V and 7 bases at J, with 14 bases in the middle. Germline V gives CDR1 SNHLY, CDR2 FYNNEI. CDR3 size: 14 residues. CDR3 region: CASSPTRAGGELFF. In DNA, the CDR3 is TGTGCCAGCAGTCCCACTAGAGCTGGCGGGGAGCTGTTTTTT.

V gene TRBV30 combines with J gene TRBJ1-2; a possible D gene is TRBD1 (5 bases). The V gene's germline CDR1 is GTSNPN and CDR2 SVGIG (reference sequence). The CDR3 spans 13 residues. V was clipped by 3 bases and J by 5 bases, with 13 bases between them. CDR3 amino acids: CAWRGGPMYGYTF. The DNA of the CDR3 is TGTGCCTGGAGGGGGGGACCGATGTATGGCTACACCTTC.

The CDR3 sequence is CASSLGTYNSPLHF. The CDR3 bases are TGCGCCAGCAGCTTGGGGACATATAATTCACCCCTCCACTTT. V is TRBV5-1 and J is TRBJ1-6; a possible D gene is TRBD1 (5 bases). Germline assignment: CDR1 SGHRS and CDR2 YFSETQ. The germline V and J ends were trimmed by 0 bases and 4 bases, with 5 bases remaining between them. The CDR3 runs 14 residues.

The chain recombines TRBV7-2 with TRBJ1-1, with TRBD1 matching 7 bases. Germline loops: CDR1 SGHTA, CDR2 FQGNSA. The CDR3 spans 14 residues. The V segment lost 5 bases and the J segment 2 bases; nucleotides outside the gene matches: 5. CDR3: CASSRGTVNTEAFF. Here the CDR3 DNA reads TGTGCCAGCAGCCGCGGGACAGTAAACACTGAAGCTTTCTTT.

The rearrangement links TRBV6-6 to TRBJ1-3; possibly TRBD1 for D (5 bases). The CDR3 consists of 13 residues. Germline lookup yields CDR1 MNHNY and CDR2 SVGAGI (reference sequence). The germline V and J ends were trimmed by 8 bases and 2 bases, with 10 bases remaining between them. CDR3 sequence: CASGARAGNTIYF. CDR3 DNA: TGTGCCAGCGGGGCCAGGGCTGGAAACACCATATATTTT.

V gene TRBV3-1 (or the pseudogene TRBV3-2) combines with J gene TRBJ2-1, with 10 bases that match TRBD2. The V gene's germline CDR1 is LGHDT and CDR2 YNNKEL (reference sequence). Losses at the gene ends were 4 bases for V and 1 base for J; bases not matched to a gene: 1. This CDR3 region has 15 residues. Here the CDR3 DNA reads TGTGCCAGCAGCCGGGGACTAGCGTCCTACAATGAGCAGTTCTTC. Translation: CASSRGLASYNEQFF.

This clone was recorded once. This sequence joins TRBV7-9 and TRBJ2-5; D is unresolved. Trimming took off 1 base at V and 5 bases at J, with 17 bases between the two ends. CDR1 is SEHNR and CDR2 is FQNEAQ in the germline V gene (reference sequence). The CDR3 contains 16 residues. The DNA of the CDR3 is TGTGCCAGCAGCTTAGGCGTATTCGCCACTACGGAGACCCAGTACTTC. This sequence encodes CASSLGVFATTETQYF.

The CDR3 loop reads CASSWDSDTGELFF. DNA of the CDR3: TGTGCCAGCAGCTGGGACAGCGACACCGGGGAGCTGTTTTTT. The chain recombines TRBV7-9 with TRBJ2-2; 7 positions match TRBD1. Germline V gives CDR1 SEHNR, CDR2 FQNEAQ (reference sequence). V lost 4 bases and J lost 3; bases outside the gene matches: 2. This CDR3 is built from 14 residues. The full variable domain, with the rest looked up from reference TRBV7-9 and TRBJ2-2, is DTGVSQNPRHKITKRGQNVTFRCDPISEHNRLYWYRQTLGQGPEFLTYFQNEAQLEKSRLLSDRFSAERPKGSFSTLEIQRTEQGDSAMYLCASSWDSDTGELFFGEGSRLTVL.

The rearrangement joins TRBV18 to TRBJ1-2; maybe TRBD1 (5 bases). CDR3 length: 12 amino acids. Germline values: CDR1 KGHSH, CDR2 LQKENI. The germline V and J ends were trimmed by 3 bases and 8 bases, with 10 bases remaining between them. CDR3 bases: TGTGCCAGCTCACCTAGCCAGGGCGGCTACACCTTC. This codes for CASSPSQGGYTF.

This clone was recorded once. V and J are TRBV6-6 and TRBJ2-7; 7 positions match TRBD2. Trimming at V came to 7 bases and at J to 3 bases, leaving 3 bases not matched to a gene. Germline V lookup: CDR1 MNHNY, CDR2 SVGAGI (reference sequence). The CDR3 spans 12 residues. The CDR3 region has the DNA TGTGCCAGCAATGGCGGGGGCTACGAGCAGTACTTC. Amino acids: CASNGGGYEQYF.

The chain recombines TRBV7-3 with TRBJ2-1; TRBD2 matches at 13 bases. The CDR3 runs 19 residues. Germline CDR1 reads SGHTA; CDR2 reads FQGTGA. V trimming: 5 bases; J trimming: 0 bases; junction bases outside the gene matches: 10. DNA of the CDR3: TGTGCCAGCAGCCCCGGGACTAGCGGGATTTTTTACTCCTACAATGAGCAGTTCTTC. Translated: CASSPGTSGIFYSYNEQFF.

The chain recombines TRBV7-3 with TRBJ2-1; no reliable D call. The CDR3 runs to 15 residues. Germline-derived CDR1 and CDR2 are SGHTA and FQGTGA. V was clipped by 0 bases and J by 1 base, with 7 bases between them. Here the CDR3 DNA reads TGTGCCAGCAGCTTAACGTTAAATTCCTACAATGAGCAGTTCTTC. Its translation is CASSLTLNSYNEQFF.

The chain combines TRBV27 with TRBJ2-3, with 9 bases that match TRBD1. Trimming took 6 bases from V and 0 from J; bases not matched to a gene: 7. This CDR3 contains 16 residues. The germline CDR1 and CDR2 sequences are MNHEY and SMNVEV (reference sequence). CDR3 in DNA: TGTGCCAGCAGCACAGGGGGCGCGAGAAGCACAGATACGCAGTATTTT. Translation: CASSTGGARSTDTQYF.

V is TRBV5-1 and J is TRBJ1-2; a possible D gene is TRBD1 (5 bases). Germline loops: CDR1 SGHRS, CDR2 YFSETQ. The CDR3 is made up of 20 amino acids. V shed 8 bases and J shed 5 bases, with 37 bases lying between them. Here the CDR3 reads CARIEPSTPAPTDPRYGYTF. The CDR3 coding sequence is TGCGCCAGAATAGAACCGTCCACCCCCGCCCCGACAGACCCTCGATATGGCTACACCTTC.

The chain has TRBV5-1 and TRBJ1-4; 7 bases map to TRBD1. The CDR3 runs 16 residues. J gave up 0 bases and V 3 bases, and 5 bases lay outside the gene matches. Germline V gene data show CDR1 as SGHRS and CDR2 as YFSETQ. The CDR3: CASSWDRPATNEKLFF. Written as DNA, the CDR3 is TGCGCCAGCAGCTGGGACAGACCTGCAACTAATGAAAAACTGTTTTTT.

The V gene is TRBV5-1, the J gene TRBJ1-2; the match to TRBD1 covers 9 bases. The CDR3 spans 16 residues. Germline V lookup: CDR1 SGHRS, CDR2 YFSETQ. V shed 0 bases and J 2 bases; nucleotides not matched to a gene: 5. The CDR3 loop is CASSLARQGENYGYTF. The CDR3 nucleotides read TGCGCCAGCAGCTTGGCCCGACAGGGGGAAAACTATGGCTACACCTTC.

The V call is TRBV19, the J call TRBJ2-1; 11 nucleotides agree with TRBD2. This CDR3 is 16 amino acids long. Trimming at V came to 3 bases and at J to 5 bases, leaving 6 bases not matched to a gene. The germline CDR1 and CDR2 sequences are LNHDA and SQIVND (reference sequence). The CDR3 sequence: CASSIPSGGTNNEQFF. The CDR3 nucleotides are TGTGCCAGTAGTATCCCTAGCGGGGGGACTAACAATGAGCAGTTCTTC.

CDR3 coding DNA: TGTGCCATTTCCTCCCAACAGGGGGCTTACTATGGCTACACCTTC. Protein product: CAISSQQGAYYGYTF. The rearrangement links TRBV10-3 to TRBJ1-2, with 9 bases identical to TRBD1. J gave up 3 bases and V 9 bases, and 11 bases lay outside the gene matches. Germline V CDR1 and CDR2: ENHRY, SYGVKD. The CDR3 runs 15 residues.

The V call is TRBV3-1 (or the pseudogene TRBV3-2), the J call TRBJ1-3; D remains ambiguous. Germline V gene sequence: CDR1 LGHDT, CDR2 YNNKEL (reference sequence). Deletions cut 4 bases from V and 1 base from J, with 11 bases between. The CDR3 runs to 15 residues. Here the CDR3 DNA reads TGTGCCAGCAGCCGCACATCTCTTTCTGGAAACACCATATATTTT. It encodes CASSRTSLSGNTIYF.

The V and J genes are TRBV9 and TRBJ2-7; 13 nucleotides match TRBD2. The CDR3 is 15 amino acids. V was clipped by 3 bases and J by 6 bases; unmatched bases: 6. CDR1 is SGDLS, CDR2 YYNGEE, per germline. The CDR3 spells CASSGGTSGKGEQYF. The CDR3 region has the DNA TGTGCCAGCAGCGGAGGGACTAGCGGGAAGGGCGAGCAGTACTTC.

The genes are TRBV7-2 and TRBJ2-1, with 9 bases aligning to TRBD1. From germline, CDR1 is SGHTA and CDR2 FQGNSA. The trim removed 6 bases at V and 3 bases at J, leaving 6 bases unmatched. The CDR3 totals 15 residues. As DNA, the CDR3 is TGTGCCAGCAGGGGGGGGGACAGGGACTACAATGAGCAGTTCTTC. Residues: CASRGGDRDYNEQFF.

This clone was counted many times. Here the CDR3 DNA reads TGCGCCAGCAGCCAAGACAGGAACAGGGGTTACAATGAGCAGTTCTTC. Residues: CASSQDRNRGYNEQFF. This chain joins TRBV4-1 and TRBJ2-1; 7 bases line up with TRBD1. Germline V gene sequence: CDR1 MGHRA, CDR2 YSYEKL. V trimming: 0 bases; J trimming: 4 bases; junction bases outside the gene matches: 6. The CDR3 totals 16 residues.